This T cell receptor (beta chain) was obtained from a study of blood T cell repertoires in COVID-19. Data came from immunoSEQ multiplex PCR; TCRdb stores just in-frame clones and leaves some out. The sample has fewer than 350,000 clones; around 87% are singletons. The germline gives CDR1 SGHNT, CDR2 YYREEE (reference sequence). V was pared by 3 bases and J by 3 bases, with 6 bases of the junction left unmatched. There are 15 residues in the CDR3. The rearrangement links TRBV5-4 to TRBJ1-1; 9 bases are a match to TRBD1. This receptor was taken from a woman between 18 and 29 years old with acute COVID-19. The specimen sequenced was PBMCs or T cells enriched from blood (not recorded which). In nucleotides, the CDR3 is TGTGCCAGCAGCTCCGTCCGGGACAGGGACACTGAAGCTTTCTTT. It codes for CASSSVRDRDTEAFF.